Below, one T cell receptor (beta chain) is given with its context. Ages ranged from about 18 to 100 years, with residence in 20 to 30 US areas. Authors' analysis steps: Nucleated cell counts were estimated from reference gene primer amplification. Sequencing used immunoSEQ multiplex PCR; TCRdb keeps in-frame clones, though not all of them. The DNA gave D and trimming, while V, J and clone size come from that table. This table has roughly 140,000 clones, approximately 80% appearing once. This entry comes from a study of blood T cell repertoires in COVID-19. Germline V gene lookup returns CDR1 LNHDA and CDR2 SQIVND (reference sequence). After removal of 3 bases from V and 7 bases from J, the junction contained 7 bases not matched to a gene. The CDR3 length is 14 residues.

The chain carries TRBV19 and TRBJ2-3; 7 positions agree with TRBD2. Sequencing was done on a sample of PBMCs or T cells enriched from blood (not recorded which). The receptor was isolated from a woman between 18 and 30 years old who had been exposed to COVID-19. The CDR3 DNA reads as TGTGCCAGTAGTATGGGGGACTACAAGAATACGCAGTATTTT. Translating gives CASSMGDYKNTQYF.